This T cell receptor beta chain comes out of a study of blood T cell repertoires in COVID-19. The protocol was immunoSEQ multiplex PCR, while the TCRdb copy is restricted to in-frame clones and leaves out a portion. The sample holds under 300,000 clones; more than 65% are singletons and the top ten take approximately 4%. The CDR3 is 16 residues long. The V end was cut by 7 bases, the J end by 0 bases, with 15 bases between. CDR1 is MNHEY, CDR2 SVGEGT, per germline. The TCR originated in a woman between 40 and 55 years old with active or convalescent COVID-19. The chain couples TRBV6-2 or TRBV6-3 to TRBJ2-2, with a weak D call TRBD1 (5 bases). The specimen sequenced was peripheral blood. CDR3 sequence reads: CASIPLGRTNTGELFF. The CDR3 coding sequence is TGTGCCAGCATCCCCCTGGGGCGAACGAACACCGGGGAGCTGTTTTTT.